This T cell receptor (beta chain) was captured by sequencing in a study of cytomegalovirus exposure and HLA in healthy donors. CDR3 length: 15 amino acids. From germline, CDR1 is SEHNR and CDR2 FQNEAQ (reference sequence). Trimming took 5 bases from V and 2 from J; bases not matched to a gene: 2. PCR was performed using 60 Vbeta and 13 Jbeta primers. The protocol was immunoSEQ multiplex PCR, while the TCRdb copy is restricted to in-frame clones and leaves out a portion. This sample has 90,000 to 150,000 clones; about 81% occur once, and the top ten carry more than 1.5%. This clone was detected only once.

This TCR was recovered from a man aged 35-49 years in good health and CMV-seronegative. The sequenced sample consisted of PBMCs. The genes are TRBV7-9 and TRBJ1-6; 8 bases line up with TRBD1. CDR3 DNA: TGTGCCAGCAGCCCGACAGGGGCCTATAATTCACCCCTCCACTTT. Protein: CASSPTGAYNSPLHF. Using reference TRBV7-9 and TRBJ1-6 for the parts outside the CDR3, the full variable domain is DTGVSQNPRHKITKRGQNVTFRCDPISEHNRLYWYRQTLGQGPEFLTYFQNEAQLEKSRLLSDRFSAERPKGSFSTLEIQRTEQGDSAMYLCASSPTGAYNSPLHFGNGTRLTVT.